The 27 T cell receptor beta chains given below trace back to one sample, sequenced in a study of blood T cell repertoires in COVID-19. The table came from immunoSEQ multiplex PCR; TCRdb's copy has only in-frame clones and leaves some out. The table records fewer than 400,000 clones, 85% to 90% of them present only once. The sequenced material came from peripheral blood. The source of these receptors is a woman in her 30s with COVID-19, enrolled during active disease.

V is TRBV6-5 and J is TRBJ1-1; TRBD1 aligns across 7 bases. The CDR3 contains 14 residues. J was trimmed by 2 bases and V by 3 bases; bases with no gene match: 3. Looked up from germline, CDR1 is MNHEY and CDR2 is SVGAGI. CDR3 in DNA: TGTGCCAGCAGTTATCGACAGGGTAACACTGAAGCTTTCTTT. This encodes CASSYRQGNTEAFF.

J is TRBJ2-5 and V is TRBV28; the match to TRBD2 covers 8 bases. In germline, CDR1 is MDHEN, CDR2 SYDVKM. CDR3 length: 15 residues. V shed 4 bases and J 0 bases; nucleotides not matched to a gene: 4. This chain's CDR3 is CASSSTSGYQETQYF. CDR3 bases: TGTGCCAGCAGTTCCACTAGCGGATACCAAGAGACCCAGTACTTC.

The rearrangement links TRBV5-8 to TRBJ1-3; 10 bases are shared with TRBD1. V lost 0 bases and J lost 4; bases outside the gene matches: 1. Germline V gene data show CDR1 as SGHTS and CDR2 as YDEGEE. This CDR3 is built from 15 residues. The CDR3 nucleotides are TGTGCCAGCAGCTTGGGACAGGGGGCCGGAAACACCATATATTTT. Encoded protein: CASSLGQGAGNTIYF.

The chain is built from TRBV28 and TRBJ1-2; D unresolved. The length of the CDR3 is 14 residues. CDR1 and CDR2 (germline): MDHEN, SYDVKM. V was shortened by 7 bases and J by 1 base, with 13 bases between the two germline ends. CDR3 nucleotides: TGTGCCAGCAAGAACGGGGTAAATAACTATGGCTACACCTTC. Translated, it gives CASKNGVNNYGYTF.

The chain links TRBV5-1 to TRBJ1-2; a possible D gene is TRBD1 (5 bases). V was shortened by 5 bases and J by 7 bases, with 18 bases between the two germline ends. The germline CDR1 and CDR2 sequences are SGHRS and YFSETQ. The CDR3 consists of 14 residues. CDR3 protein: CASRARRGVRGYTF. CDR3 coding DNA: TGCGCCAGCAGGGCGCGGAGGGGCGTACGTGGCTACACCTTC.

This rearrangement joins TRBV25-1 to TRBJ1-2; a weak D match, TRBD1 (6 bases). Germline V gives CDR1 MGHDK, CDR2 SYGVNS. This CDR3 comprises 15 residues. The germline V and J ends were trimmed by 4 bases and 3 bases, with 15 bases remaining between them. The CDR3 here is CASSASEQGDYGYTF. The CDR3, as DNA: TGTGCCAGCAGTGCTTCAGAACAGGGAGACTATGGCTACACCTTC.

This sequence joins TRBV7-9 and TRBJ2-6, with a possible D match to TRBD1 (5 bases). Germline assignment: CDR1 SEHNR and CDR2 FQNEAQ (reference sequence). Trimming cost V 5 bases and J 0 bases, with 8 bases left between them. The CDR3 contains 15 residues. CDR3 protein: CASSATVSGANVLTF. CDR3 DNA sequence: TGTGCCAGCAGCGCGACAGTCTCTGGGGCCAACGTCCTGACTTTC.

The chain carries TRBV7-2 and TRBJ1-3; D gene ambiguous. This CDR3 is 14 amino acids long. Trimming shortened V by 6 bases and J by 1 base, and 10 bases separated the two germline ends. Germline CDR1 is SGHTA and CDR2 is FQGNSA. CDR3 protein: CASRQDLSGNTIYF. The CDR3 nucleotides read TGTGCCAGCAGGCAGGATCTTTCTGGAAACACCATATATTTT.

The V and J genes are TRBV20-1 and TRBJ1-6, with D tentatively TRBD1 (5 bases). The CDR3 is 15 amino acids. In germline, CDR1 is DFQATT, CDR2 SNEGSKA (reference sequence). Trimming pared 3 bases from V and 7 bases from J, leaving 16 bases between. The CDR3 loop reads CSASPPGGGNSPLHF. In DNA, the CDR3 is TGCAGTGCTAGTCCCCCCGGGGGTGGCAATTCACCCCTCCACTTT.

V is TRBV28 and J is TRBJ1-2; 7 positions match TRBD1. The CDR3 runs 13 residues. Germline CDR1 reads MDHEN; CDR2 reads SYDVKM. The trim removed 5 bases at V and 5 bases at J, leaving 5 bases unmatched. This chain's CDR3 is CASSLTGQYGYTF. CDR3 nucleotides: TGTGCCAGCAGTCTAACGGGACAGTATGGCTACACCTTC.

The chain carries TRBV7-3 and TRBJ2-3, with TRBD2 identical over 8 bases. Germline V gives CDR1 SGHTA, CDR2 FQGTGA. The CDR3 sequence is 15 residues long. J was trimmed by 6 bases and V by 4 bases; bases with no gene match: 9. The CDR3 loop is CASSSQAGEMDTQYF. The CDR3 region has the DNA TGTGCCAGCAGCTCCCAAGCGGGAGAAATGGATACGCAGTATTTT.

The gene calls are TRBV18 and TRBJ1-2; D is possibly TRBD1 (5 bases). The CDR3 covers 15 residues. CDR1 and CDR2 from the germline V gene are KGHSH and LQKENI. V was shortened by 3 bases and J by 2 bases, with 13 bases between the two germline ends. CDR3 nucleotide sequence: TGTGCCAGCTCACCTCGGGAGGGGAGGAACTATGGCTACACCTTC. It translates to CASSPREGRNYGYTF.

J is TRBJ2-5 and V is TRBV6-5; no definite D call. V dropped 2 bases and J dropped 3 bases, with 4 bases sitting between them. CDR1 is MNHEY, CDR2 SVGAGI, per germline. The CDR3 runs to 12 residues. In DNA form, the CDR3 reads TGTGCCAGCAGTTACAGCAAAGAGACCCAGTACTTC. It yields the protein CASSYSKETQYF.

The chain combines TRBV5-1 with TRBJ2-2; unclear D gene. The CDR3 has 15 residues. CDR1 SGHRS and CDR2 YFSETQ come from the germline V gene. The V end was cut by 0 bases, the J end by 6 bases, with 12 bases between. Written as DNA, the CDR3 is TGCGCCAGCAGCTTGGAAGCAGGCGTACCCGGGGAGCTGTTTTTT. This sequence encodes CASSLEAGVPGELFF.

The CDR3 DNA is TGTGCCAGCCCAGTCGCCGGGTCCTACGAGCAGTACTTC. Protein product: CASPVAGSYEQYF. The chain employs TRBV6-5 and TRBJ2-7; D gene uncertain. Trimming removed 8 bases at V and 1 base at J, with 12 bases between. The V gene's germline CDR1 is MNHEY and CDR2 SVGAGI. This CDR3 has 13 amino acids.

V usage is TRBV19 and J usage is TRBJ2-1, with 8 bases matching TRBD2. The trim removed 4 bases at V and 6 bases at J, leaving 5 bases unmatched. Germline V gives CDR1 LNHDA, CDR2 SQIVND (reference sequence). CDR3 size: 14 residues. The CDR3: CASSRGSGSNEQFF. CDR3 in DNA: TGTGCCAGTAGTAGGGGGAGCGGGAGCAATGAGCAGTTCTTC.

V usage is TRBV5-6 and J usage is TRBJ2-3; the match to TRBD1 covers 11 bases. Germline CDR1 SGHDT, CDR2 YYEEEE. The V and J ends lost 4 bases and 4 bases, in that order; junction bases with no gene match: 5. CDR3 size: 15 residues. This CDR3 is CASSIPGQGADTQYF. In DNA, the CDR3 is TGTGCCAGCAGCATACCGGGACAGGGGGCAGATACGCAGTATTTT.

This clone was seen a single time. The chain couples TRBV28 to TRBJ1-1; tentative D call: TRBD1 (5 bases). Germline-derived CDR1 and CDR2 are MDHEN and SYDVKM. V lost 4 bases to trimming and J lost 5 bases, with 17 bases between them. The CDR3 extends over 15 amino acids. This CDR3 is CASSSYPQGGTEAFF. The CDR3 region has the DNA TGTGCCAGCAGTTCCTATCCCCAGGGAGGGACTGAAGCTTTCTTT.

For the CDR3, the DNA is TGTGCCATCCAAACCGGGGAGCTGTTTTTT. Amino acids: CAIQTGELFF. V gene TRBV7-9 combines with J gene TRBJ2-2; D uncertain. CDR3 length equals 10 residues. V was clipped by 10 bases and J by 5 bases, with 5 bases between them. Germline V lookup: CDR1 SEHNR, CDR2 FQNEAQ (reference sequence).

The rearrangement joins TRBV3-1 (or the pseudogene TRBV3-2) to TRBJ1-3; 9 nucleotides line up with TRBD1. CDR1 is LGHDT and CDR2 is YNNKEL in the germline V gene (reference sequence). The CDR3 is made up of 16 amino acids. V lost 3 bases to trimming and J lost 2 bases; unmatched junction nucleotides: 5. The CDR3 region has the DNA TGTGCCAGCAGCCAGGAGACAGGGGGACCTGGAAACACCATATATTTT. This codes for CASSQETGGPGNTIYF.

This chain connects TRBV5-1 to TRBJ2-4; D unclear. CDR1 is SGHRS, CDR2 YFSETQ, per germline. V was clipped by 0 bases and J by 0 bases, with 10 bases between them. The CDR3 consists of 16 residues. The CDR3 DNA reads as TGCGCCAGCAGCTTGGGAGGTCCTCTAGCCAAAAACATTCAGTACTTC. Its translation is CASSLGGPLAKNIQYF.

The chain has TRBV28 and TRBJ1-3, with D possibly matching TRBD1 (6 bases). Germline loops: CDR1 MDHEN, CDR2 SYDVKM. The V and J ends lost 11 bases and 0 bases respectively, with 14 bases between them. The CDR3 loop spans 14 amino acids. CDR3 sequence (DNA): TGTGCCGTACAGGGATTGGACTCTGGAAACACCATATATTTT. Its translation: CAVQGLDSGNTIYF.

The V call is TRBV27, the J call TRBJ1-1; no clear D gene. With 3 bases removed from V and 2 bases from J, the gap between germline ends came to 7 bases. CDR3 length: 13 amino acids. Germline CDR1 MNHEY, CDR2 SMNVEV (reference sequence). The CDR3 reads CASSFPGNTEAFF. CDR3 nucleotides: TGTGCCAGCAGTTTCCCGGGAAACACTGAAGCTTTCTTT.

V gene TRBV3-1 (or the pseudogene TRBV3-2) combines with J gene TRBJ2-5, with 7 bases aligning to TRBD2. This CDR3 has 13 residues. Germline V gives CDR1 LGHDT, CDR2 YNNKEL (reference sequence). Trimming took 6 bases from V and 8 from J; bases not matched to a gene: 9. The CDR3: CASRGTNKRTQYF. CDR3 sequence (DNA): TGTGCCAGCAGGGGGACTAATAAGAGAACCCAGTACTTC.

The chain couples TRBV2 to TRBJ2-2; D is undetermined. The CDR3 sequence is 16 residues long. The V gene's germline CDR1 is SNHLY and CDR2 FYNNEI. V was trimmed by 5 bases and J by 0 bases, leaving 13 bases between them. The CDR3 is CASSPPVLSNTGELFF. CDR3 nucleotide sequence: TGTGCCAGCAGTCCCCCGGTCCTATCGAACACCGGGGAGCTGTTTTTT.

About this clone itself: Its ends do not fully match the called genes, so a read error is possible. The chain couples TRBV18 to TRBJ2-5, with TRBD1 matching over 8 bases. The CDR3 length is 15 residues. Germline loops: CDR1 KGHSH, CDR2 LQKENI. The CDR3 bases are TGTGCCAGCTCACCCCCGGGACAGGCCCAAGGGACCCAGTACTTC. Translating it yields CASSPPGQAQGTQYF.

Only one count was recorded for this clone. The chain joins TRBV25-1 to TRBJ2-2, with D perhaps TRBD1 (5 bases). The CDR3 is made up of 14 amino acids. Between the trimmed V and J ends, which lost 9 bases and 1 base, there was a span of 12 bases. Per the germline V gene, CDR1 is MGHDK and CDR2 is SYGVNS. This CDR3 is CASSRQGNTGELFF. The CDR3 nucleotides are TGTGCCAGTTCGCGGCAGGGGAACACCGGGGAGCTGTTTTTT. The full variable domain, with the rest looked up from reference TRBV25-1 and TRBJ2-2, is EADIYQTPRYLVIGTGKKITLECSQTMGHDKMYWYQQDPGMELHLIHYSYGVNSTEKGDLSSESTVSRIRTEHFPLTLESARPSHTSQYLCASSRQGNTGELFFGEGSRLTVL.